This T cell receptor (beta chain) was captured by sequencing in a study of a mutant IDH1 vaccine in newly diagnosed glioma. Study-wide background: Investigators started vaccination 4-6 weeks after radiotherapy alone, or with temozolomide cycles.

Comments on this clone: The antigen is undetermined.

Here immunoSEQ multiplex PCR was the method, and the copy in TCRdb shows in-frame clones only, minus some. The sample carries more than 50,000 clones, 80% recorded once. Whole-study results and caveats: Pseudoprogression apparently tracked independently of changes in top peripheral T cell clonotypes. Of the patients, approximately 93% had vaccine-induced immune responses.

The sample's time point: week 11, during vaccination. Vaccinated patients received 300 ug of mutant IDH1 20-mer peptide per dose, with topical imiquimod. Each of the donors came in with new WHO grade 3 or 4 astrocytomas that were IDH1-mutant and ATRX-lost. This sequence was found in a man between 50 and 59 years old with glioma. The specimen was PBMCs, collected from a glioma patient whose treatment included an IDH1 peptide vaccine.

In nucleotides, the CDR3 is TGTGCCAGCAGCTTAGTGCCATCCAGCTCTGGGGCCAACGTCCTGACTTTC. This encodes CASSLVPSSSGANVLTF. The rearrangement uses TRBV7-2 and TRBJ2-6, with no clear D. Deletions cut 1 base from V and 0 bases from J, with 10 bases between. CDR3 length equals 17 residues. Germline lookup yields CDR1 SGHTA and CDR2 FQGNSA.